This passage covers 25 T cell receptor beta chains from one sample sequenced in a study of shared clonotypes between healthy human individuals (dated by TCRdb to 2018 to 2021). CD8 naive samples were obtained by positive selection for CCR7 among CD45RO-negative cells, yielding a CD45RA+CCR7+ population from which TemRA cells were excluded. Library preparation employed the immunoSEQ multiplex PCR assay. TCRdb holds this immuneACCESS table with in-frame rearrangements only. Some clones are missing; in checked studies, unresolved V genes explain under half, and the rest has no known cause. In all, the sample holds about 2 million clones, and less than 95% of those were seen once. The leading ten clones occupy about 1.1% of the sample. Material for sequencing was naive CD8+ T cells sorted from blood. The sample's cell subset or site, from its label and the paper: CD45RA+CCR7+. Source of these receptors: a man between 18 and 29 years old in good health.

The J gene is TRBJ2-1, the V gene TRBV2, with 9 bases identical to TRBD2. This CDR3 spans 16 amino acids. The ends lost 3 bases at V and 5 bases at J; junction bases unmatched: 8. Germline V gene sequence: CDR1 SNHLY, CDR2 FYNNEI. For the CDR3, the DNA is TGTGCCAGCAGTGACTCTAGCGGGGAAAGTAACAATGAGCAGTTCTTC. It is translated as CASSDSSGESNNEQFF. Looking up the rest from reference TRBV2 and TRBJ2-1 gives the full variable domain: EPEVTQTPSHQVTQMGQEVILRCVPISNHLYFYWYRQILGQKVEFLVSFYNNEISEKSEIFDDQFSVERPDGSNFTLKIRSTKLEDSAMYFCASSDSSGESNNEQFFGPGTRLTVL.

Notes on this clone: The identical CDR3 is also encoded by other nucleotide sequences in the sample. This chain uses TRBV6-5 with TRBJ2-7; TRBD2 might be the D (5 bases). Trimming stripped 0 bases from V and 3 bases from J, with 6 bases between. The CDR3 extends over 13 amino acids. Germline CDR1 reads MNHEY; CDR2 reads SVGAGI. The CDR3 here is CASSYSGSYEQYF. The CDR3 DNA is TGTGCCAGCAGTTACTCTGGGAGCTACGAGCAGTACTTC.

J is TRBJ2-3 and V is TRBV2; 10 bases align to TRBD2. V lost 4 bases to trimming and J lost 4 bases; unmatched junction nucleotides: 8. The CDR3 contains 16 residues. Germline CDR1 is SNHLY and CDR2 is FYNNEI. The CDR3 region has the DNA TGTGCCAGCAGTGCCGGAGCGGGAGGGCCATCAGATACGCAGTATTTT. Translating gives CASSAGAGGPSDTQYF.

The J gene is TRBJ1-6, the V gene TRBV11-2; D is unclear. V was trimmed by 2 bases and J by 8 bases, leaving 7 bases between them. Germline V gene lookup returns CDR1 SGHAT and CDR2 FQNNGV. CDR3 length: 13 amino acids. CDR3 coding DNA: TGTGCCAGCAGCTTATTAGGGTATTCACCCCTCCACTTT. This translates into CASSLLGYSPLHF.

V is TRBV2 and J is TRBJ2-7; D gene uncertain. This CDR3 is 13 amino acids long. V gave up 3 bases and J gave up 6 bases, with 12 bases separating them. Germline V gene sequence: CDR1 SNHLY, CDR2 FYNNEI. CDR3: CASSDMEGPEQYF. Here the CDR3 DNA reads TGTGCCAGCAGTGATATGGAAGGGCCCGAGCAGTACTTC.

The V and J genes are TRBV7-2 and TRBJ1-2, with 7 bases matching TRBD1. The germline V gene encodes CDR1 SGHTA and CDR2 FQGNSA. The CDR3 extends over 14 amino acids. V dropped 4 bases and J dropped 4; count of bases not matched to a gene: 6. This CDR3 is CASSSPGTVYGYTF. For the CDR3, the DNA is TGTGCCAGCAGCTCCCCCGGGACAGTCTATGGCTACACCTTC.

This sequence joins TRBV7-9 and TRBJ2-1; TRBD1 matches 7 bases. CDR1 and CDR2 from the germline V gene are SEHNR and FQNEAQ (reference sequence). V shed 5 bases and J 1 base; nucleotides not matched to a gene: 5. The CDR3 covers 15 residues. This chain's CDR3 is CASSNPGQSYNEQFF. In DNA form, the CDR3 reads TGTGCCAGCAGCAATCCGGGACAGTCCTACAATGAGCAGTTCTTC.

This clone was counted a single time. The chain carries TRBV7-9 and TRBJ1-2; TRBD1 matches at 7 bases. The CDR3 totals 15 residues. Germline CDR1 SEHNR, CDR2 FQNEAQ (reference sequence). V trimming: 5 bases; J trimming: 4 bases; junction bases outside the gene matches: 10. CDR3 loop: CASSGRQGLVYGYTF. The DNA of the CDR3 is TGTGCCAGCAGCGGGAGACAGGGACTGGTCTATGGCTACACCTTC.

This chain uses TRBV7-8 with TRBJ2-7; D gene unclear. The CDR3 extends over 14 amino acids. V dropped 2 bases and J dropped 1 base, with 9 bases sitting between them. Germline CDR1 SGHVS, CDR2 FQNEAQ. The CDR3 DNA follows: TGTGCCAGCAGCTTAATGGGTTATTCCTACGAGCAGTACTTC. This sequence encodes CASSLMGYSYEQYF.

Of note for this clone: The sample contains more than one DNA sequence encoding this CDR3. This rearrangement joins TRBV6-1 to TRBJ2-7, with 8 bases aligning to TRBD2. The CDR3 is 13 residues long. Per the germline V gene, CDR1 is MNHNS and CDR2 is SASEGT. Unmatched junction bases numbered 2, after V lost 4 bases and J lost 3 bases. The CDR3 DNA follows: TGTGCCAGCAGTGCGGGACTAGGCTACGAGCAGTACTTC. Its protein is CASSAGLGYEQYF.

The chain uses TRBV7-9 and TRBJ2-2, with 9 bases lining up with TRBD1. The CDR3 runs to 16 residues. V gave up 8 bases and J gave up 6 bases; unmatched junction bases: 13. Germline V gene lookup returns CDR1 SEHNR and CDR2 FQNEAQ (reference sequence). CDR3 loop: CASDKRGTGYAGELFF. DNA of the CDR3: TGTGCCAGCGACAAACGGGGGACAGGGTATGCCGGGGAGCTGTTTTTT.

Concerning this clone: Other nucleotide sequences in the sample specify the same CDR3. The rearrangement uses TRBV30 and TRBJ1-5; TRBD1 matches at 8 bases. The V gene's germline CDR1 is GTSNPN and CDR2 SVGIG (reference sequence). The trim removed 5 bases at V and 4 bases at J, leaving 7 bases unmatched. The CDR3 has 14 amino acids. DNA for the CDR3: TGTGCCTGGTCTATCGGACAGGGAAATCAGCCCCAGCATTTT. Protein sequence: CAWSIGQGNQPQHF.

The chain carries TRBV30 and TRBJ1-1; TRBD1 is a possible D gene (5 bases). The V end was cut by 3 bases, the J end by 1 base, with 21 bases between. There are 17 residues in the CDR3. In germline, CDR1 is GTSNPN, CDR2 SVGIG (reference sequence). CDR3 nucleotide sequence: TGTGCCTGGAGCGGAGACCCGACCGGGACGGGGAACACTGAAGCTTTCTTT. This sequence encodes CAWSGDPTGTGNTEAFF.

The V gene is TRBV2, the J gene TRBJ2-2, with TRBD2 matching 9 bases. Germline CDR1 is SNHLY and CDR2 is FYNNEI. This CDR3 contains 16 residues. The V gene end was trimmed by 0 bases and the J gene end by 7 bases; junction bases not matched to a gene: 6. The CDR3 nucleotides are TGTGCCAGCAGTGAAGCGGTCACTAGCGGGCGCGGGGAGCTGTTTTTT. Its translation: CASSEAVTSGRGELFF.

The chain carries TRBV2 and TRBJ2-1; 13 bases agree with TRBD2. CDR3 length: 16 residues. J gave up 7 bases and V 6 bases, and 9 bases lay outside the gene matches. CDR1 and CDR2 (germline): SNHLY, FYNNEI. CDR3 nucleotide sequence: TGTGCCAGCAGCAGACTAGCGGGGGGCTTAAGGAATGAGCAGTTCTTC. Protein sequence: CASSRLAGGLRNEQFF.

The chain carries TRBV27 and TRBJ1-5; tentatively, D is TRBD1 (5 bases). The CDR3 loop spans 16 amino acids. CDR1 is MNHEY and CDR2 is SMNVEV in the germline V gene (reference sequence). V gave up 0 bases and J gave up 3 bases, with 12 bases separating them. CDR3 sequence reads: CASSLSMGDFNQPQHF. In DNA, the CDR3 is TGTGCCAGCAGTTTATCGATGGGGGATTTCAATCAGCCCCAGCATTTT.

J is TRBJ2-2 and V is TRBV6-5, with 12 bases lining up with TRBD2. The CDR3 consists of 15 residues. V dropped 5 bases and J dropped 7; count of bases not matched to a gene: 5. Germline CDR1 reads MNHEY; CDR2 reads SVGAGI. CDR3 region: CASSPGLAGFGELFF. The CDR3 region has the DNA TGTGCCAGCAGTCCGGGACTAGCGGGCTTCGGGGAGCTGTTTTTT.

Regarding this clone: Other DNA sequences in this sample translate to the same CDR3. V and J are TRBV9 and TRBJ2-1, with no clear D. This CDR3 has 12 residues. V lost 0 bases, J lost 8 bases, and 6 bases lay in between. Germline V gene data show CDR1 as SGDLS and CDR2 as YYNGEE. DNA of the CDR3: TGTGCCAGCAGCGTAGGAGGCTATGAGCAGTTCTTC. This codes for CASSVGGYEQFF.

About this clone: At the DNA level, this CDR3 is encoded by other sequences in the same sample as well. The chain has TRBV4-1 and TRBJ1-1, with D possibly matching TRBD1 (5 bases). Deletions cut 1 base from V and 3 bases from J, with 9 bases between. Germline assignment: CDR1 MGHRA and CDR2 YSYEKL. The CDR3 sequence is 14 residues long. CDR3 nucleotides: TGCGCCAGCAGCCAAGGTCAGGGTTACACTGAAGCTTTCTTT. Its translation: CASSQGQGYTEAFF.

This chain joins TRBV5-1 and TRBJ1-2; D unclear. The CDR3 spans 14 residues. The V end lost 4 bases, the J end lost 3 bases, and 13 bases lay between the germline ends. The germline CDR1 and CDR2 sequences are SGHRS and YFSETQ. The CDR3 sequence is CASSGDPAHYGYTF. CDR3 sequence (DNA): TGCGCCAGCAGCGGGGATCCCGCCCACTATGGCTACACCTTC.

The CDR3 DNA sequence: TGTGCCAGCAGCTCGGCCCAGGGGGGCCAAGAGACCCAGTACTTC. As protein: CASSSAQGGQETQYF. V gene TRBV11-2 combines with J gene TRBJ2-5, with D possibly being TRBD1 (7 bases). Germline lookup yields CDR1 SGHAT and CDR2 FQNNGV. The length of the CDR3 is 15 residues. Trimming took off 4 bases at V and 1 base at J, with 13 bases between the two ends.

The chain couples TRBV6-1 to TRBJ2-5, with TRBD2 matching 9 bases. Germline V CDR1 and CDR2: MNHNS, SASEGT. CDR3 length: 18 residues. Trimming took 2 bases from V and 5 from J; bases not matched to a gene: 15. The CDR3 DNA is TGTGCCAGCAGTGAAACGATAGCGGGGGTCAGCGGGTGGGAGACCCAGTACTTC. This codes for CASSETIAGVSGWETQYF.

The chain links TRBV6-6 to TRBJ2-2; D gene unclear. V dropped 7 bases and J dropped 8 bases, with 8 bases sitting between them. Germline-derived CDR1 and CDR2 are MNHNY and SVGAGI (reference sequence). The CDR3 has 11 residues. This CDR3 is CASTSSGELFF. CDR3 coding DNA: TGTGCCAGCACCTCCTCGGGGGAGCTGTTTTTT.

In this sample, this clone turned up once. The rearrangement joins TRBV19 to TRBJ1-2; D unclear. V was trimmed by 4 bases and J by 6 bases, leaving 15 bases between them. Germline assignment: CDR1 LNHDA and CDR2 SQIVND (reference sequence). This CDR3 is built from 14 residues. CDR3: CASSTAPPGDGYTF. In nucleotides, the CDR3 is TGTGCCAGTAGTACCGCCCCGCCCGGGGATGGCTACACCTTC. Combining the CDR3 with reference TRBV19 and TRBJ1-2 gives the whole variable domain DGGITQSPKYLFRKEGQNVTLSCEQNLNHDAMYWYRQDPGQGLRLIYYSQIVNDFQKGDIAEGYSVSREKKESFPLTVTSAQKNPTAFYLCASSTAPPGDGYTFGSGTRLTVV.

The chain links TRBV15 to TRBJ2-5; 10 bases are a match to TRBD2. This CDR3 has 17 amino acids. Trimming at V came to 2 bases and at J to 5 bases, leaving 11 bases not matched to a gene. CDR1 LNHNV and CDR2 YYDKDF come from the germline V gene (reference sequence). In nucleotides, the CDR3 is TGTGCCACCAGCAGACCCCTCACTAGCGGGGAGAGGGAGACCCAGTACTTC. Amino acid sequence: CATSRPLTSGERETQYF.